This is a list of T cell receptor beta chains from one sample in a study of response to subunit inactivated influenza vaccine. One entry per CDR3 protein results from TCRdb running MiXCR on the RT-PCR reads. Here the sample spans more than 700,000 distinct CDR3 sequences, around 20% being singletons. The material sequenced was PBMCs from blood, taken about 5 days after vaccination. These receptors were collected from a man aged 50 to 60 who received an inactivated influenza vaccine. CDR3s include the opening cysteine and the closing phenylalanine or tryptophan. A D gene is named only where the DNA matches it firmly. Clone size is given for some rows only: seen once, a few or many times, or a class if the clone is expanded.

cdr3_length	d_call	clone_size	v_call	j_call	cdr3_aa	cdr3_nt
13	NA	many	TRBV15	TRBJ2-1	CATSRTDYNEQFF	TGTGCCACCAGCAGGACAGATTACAATGAGCAGTTCTTC
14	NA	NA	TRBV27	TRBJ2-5	CASSRAQGQETQYF	TGTGCCAGCTCAAGGGCGCAGGGCCAGGAGACCCAGTACTTC
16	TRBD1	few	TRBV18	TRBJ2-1	CASSPSLGQGGNEQFF	TGTGCCAGCTCACCAAGCCTTGGACAGGGGGGAAATGAGCAGTTCTTC
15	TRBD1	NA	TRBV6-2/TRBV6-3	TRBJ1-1	CASSYSGTGATEAFF	TGTGCCAGCAGTTACTCCGGGACAGGGGCCACTGAAGCTTTCTTT
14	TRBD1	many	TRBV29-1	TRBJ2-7	CSVELGQGDYEQYF	TGCAGCGTTGAATTAGGACAGGGTGACTACGAGCAGTACTTC
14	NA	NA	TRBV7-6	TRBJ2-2	CASSPYGLAGELFF	TGTGCCAGCAGCCCGTACGGGCTAGCCGGGGAGCTGTTTTTT
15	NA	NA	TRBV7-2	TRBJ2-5	CASSLISSSQETQYF	TGTGCCAGCAGCTTAATATCTAGCAGCCAAGAGACCCAGTACTTC
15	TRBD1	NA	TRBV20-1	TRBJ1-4	CSARDGAGGHEKLFF	TGCAGTGCTAGAGATGGAGCAGGGGGCCATGAAAAACTGTTTTTT
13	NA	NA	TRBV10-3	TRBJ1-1	CAIIGEANTEAFF	TGTGCCATCATTGGGGAGGCTAACACTGAAGCTTTCTTT
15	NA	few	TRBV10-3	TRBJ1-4	CAISDEWGGNEKLFF	TGTGCCATCAGTGATGAATGGGGGGGGAATGAAAAACTGTTTTTT
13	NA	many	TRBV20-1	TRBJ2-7	CSARNRDAYEQYF	TGCAGTGCTAGGAATAGGGATGCCTACGAGCAGTACTTC
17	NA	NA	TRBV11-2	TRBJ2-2	CASSPYRGDGGTGELFF	TGTGCCAGCAGCCCATATAGGGGGGACGGGGGCACCGGGGAGCTGTTTTTT
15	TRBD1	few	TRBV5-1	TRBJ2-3	CASSPLQGAGDTQYF	TGCGCCAGCAGCCCACTACAGGGGGCAGGAGATACGCAGTATTTT
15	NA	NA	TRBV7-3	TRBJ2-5	CASSLTSTGSETQYF	TGTGCCAGCAGCTTAACAAGTACAGGGAGCGAGACCCAGTACTTC
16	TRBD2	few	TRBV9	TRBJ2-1	CASSDSVTSGNNEQFF	TGTGCCAGCAGCGACTCGGTGACTAGCGGGAACAATGAGCAGTTCTTC
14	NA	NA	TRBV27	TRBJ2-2	CASSMLANTGELFF	TGTGCCAGCAGTATGTTGGCGAACACCGGGGAGCTGTTTTTT
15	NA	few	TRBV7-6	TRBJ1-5	CASSLEQGGGQPQHF	TGTGCCAGCAGCTTAGAGCAGGGTGGAGGTCAGCCCCAGCATTTT
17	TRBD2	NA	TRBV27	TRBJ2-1	CASSLSRRESSYNEQFF	TGTGCCAGCAGTTTATCGCGGCGGGAGAGCTCCTACAATGAGCAGTTCTTC
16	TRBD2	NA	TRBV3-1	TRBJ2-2	CASSQVAGVTTGELFF	TGTGCCAGCAGCCAAGTTGCGGGGGTAACCACCGGGGAGCTGTTTTTT
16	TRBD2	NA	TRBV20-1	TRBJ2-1	CSARSRLAGQYNEQFF	TGCAGTGCTAGAAGTAGACTAGCGGGTCAATACAATGAGCAGTTCTTC
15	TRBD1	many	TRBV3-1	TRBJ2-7	CASSQGQGSSYEQYF	TGTGCCAGCAGCCAAGGACAGGGTTCCTCCTACGAGCAGTACTTC
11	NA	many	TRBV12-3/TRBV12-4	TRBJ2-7	CASSFRGEQYF	TGTGCCAGCAGTTTTCGGGGCGAGCAGTACTTC
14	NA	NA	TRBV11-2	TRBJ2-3	CASSLDLKTDTQYF	TGTGCCAGCAGCTTAGATCTCAAGACAGATACGCAGTATTTT
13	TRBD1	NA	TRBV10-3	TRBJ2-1	CAISADRGTEQFF	TGTGCCATCAGTGCAGACAGGGGGACTGAGCAGTTCTTC
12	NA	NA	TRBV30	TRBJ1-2	CAWISELDGYTF	TGTGCCTGGATTTCCGAGCTGGATGGCTACACCTTC
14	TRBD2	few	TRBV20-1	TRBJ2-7	CSVSGRGVSYEQYF	TGCAGTGTGAGCGGACGGGGGGTATCCTACGAGCAGTACTTC
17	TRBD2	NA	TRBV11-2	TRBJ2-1	CASSLRTSGGTYNEQFF	TGTGCCAGCAGCCTACGGACTAGCGGGGGGACCTACAATGAGCAGTTCTTC
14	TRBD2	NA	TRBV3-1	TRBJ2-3	CASSQATSVSRRWF	TGTGCCAGCAGCCAAGCGACTAGCGTCTCGAGGCGGTGGTTT
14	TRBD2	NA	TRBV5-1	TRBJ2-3	CASRNGGATDTQYF	TGCGCCAGCAGGAACGGGGGGGCCACAGATACGCAGTATTTT
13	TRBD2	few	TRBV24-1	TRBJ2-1	CATKRGANNEQFF	TGTGCCACCAAGCGGGGGGCTAACAATGAGCAGTTCTTC
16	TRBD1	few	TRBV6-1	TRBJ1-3	CASSPWTGSSGNTIYF	TGTGCCAGCAGTCCCTGGACAGGGAGCTCTGGAAACACCATATATTTT
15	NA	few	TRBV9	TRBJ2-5	CASSVNWDGRETQYF	TGTGCCAGCAGCGTAAACTGGGACGGCCGGGAGACCCAGTACTTC
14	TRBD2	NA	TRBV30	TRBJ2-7	CAGRLAGGLWEQYF	TGTGCCGGAAGACTAGCGGGGGGGCTGTGGGAGCAGTACTTC
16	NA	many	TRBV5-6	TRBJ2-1	CASSVGGGRSYNEQFF	TGTGCCAGCAGCGTGGGGGGCGGGCGCTCCTACAATGAGCAGTTCTTC
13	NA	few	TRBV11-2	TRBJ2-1	CASSVGRYNEQFF	TGTGCCAGCAGCGTGGGACGGTACAATGAGCAGTTCTTC
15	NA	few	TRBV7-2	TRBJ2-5	CASSSAGANQETQYF	TGTGCCAGCAGCTCGGCGGGGGCCAACCAAGAGACCCAGTACTTC
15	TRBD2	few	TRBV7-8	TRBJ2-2	CASSTSGGDTGELFF	TGTGCCAGCAGCACTAGCGGGGGGGACACCGGGGAGCTGTTTTTT
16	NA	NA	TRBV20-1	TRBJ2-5	CSPRGGNRASQETQYF	TGCAGCCCAAGAGGGGGTAATCGAGCATCCCAGGAGACCCAGTACTTC
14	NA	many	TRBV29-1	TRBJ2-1	CSVEEARHYNEQFF	TGCAGCGTTGAAGAGGCGAGACACTACAATGAGCAGTTCTTC
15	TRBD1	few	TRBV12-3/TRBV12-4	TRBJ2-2	CASRGTGYGAGELFF	TGTGCCAGCAGAGGGACAGGGTATGGGGCCGGGGAGCTGTTTTTT
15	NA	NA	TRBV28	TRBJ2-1	CASKFIGERGNEQFF	TGTGCCAGCAAATTTATCGGGGAACGCGGCAATGAGCAGTTCTTC
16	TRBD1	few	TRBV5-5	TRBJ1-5	CASTLGDREGNQPQHF	TGTGCCAGCACCTTGGGAGACAGGGAGGGCAATCAGCCCCAGCATTTT
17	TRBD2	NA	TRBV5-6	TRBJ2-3	CASSRTSGGDLIDTQYF	TGTGCCAGCAGCCGGACTAGCGGGGGGGACCTCATCGACACGCAGTATTTT
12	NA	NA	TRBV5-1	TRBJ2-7	CASSLGPGKQYF	TGCGCCAGCAGCTTGGGCCCAGGGAAGCAGTACTTC
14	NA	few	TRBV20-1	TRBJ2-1	CSARLPPGFNEQFF	TGCAGTGCTAGATTGCCCCCCGGCTTCAATGAGCAGTTCTTC
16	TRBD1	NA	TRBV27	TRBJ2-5	CASSFGQGRPLETQYF	TGTGCCAGCAGTTTCGGACAGGGTCGCCCGTTGGAGACCCAGTACTTC
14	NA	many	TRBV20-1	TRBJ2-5	CSARGLDYKETQYF	TGCAGTGCTAGAGGACTAGACTATAAAGAGACCCAGTACTTC
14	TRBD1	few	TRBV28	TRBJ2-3	CASGWDSLTDTQYF	TGTGCCAGCGGATGGGACAGCCTCACAGATACGCAGTATTTT
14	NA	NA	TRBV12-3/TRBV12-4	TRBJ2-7	CASSLMGIATEQYF	TGTGCCAGCAGTTTAATGGGGATCGCCACCGAGCAGTACTTC
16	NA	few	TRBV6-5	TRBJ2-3	CASSYGTPQITDTQYF	TGTGCCAGCAGTTACGGGACCCCGCAGATCACAGATACGCAGTATTTT
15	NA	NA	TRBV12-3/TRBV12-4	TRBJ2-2	CASSLQRPVGGELFF	TGTGCCAGCAGCTTGCAACGACCCGTCGGCGGGGAGCTGTTTTTT
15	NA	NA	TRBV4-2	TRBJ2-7	CASSQEAPDSYEQYF	TGTGCCAGCAGCCAAGAGGCTCCGGACTCCTACGAGCAGTACTTC
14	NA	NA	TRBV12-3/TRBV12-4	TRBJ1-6	CASSFGAVGTPLHF	TGTGCCAGCAGTTTTGGGGCAGTCGGTACACCCCTCCACTTT
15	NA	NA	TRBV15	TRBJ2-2	CATSRVRRDTGELFF	TGTGCCACCAGCAGAGTCCGGAGAGACACCGGGGAGCTGTTTTTT
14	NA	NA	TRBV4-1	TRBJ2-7	CASSQRGSLHEQYF	TGCGCCAGCAGCCAAAGGGGCTCCCTGCACGAGCAGTACTTC
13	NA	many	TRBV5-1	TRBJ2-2	CASSEGNTGELFF	TGCGCCAGCAGCGAGGGGAACACCGGGGAGCTGTTTTTT
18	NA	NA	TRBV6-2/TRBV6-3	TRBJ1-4	CASSYSSGSDGSYEKLFF	TGTGCCAGCAGTTACTCGTCCGGGTCGGATGGATCTTATGAAAAACTGTTTTTT